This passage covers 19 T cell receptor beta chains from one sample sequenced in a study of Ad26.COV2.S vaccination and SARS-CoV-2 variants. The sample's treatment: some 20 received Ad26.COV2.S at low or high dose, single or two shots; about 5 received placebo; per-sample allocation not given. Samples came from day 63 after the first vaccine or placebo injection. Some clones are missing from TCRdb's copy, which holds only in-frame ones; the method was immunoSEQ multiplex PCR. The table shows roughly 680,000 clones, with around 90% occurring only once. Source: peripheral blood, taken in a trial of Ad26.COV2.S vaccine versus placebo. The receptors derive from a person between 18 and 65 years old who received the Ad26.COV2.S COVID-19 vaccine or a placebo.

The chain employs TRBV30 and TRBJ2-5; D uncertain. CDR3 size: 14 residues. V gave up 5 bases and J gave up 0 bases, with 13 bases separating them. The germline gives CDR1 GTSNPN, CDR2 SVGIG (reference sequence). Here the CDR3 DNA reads TGTGCCTGGGTCGACGCACTATACCAAGAGACCCAGTACTTC. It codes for CAWVDALYQETQYF.

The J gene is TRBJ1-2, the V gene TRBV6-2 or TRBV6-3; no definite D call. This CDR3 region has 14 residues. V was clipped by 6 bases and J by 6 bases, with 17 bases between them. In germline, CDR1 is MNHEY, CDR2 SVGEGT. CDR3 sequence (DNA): TGTGCCAGCAGCAGCCGGGCCCCCTTAGATGGCTACACCTTC. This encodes CASSSRAPLDGYTF.

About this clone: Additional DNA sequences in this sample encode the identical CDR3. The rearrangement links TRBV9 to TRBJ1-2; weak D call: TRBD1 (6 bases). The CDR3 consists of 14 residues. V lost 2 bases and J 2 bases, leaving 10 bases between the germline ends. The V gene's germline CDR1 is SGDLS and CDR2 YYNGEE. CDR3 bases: TGTGCCAGCAGCGTGGGGGGGCTCAACTATGGCTACACCTTC. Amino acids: CASSVGGLNYGYTF.

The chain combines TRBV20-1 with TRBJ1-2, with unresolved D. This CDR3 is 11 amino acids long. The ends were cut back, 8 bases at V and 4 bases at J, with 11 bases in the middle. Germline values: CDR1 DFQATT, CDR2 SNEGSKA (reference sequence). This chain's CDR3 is CSTGSLYGYTF. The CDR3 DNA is TGCAGTACCGGGTCCCTCTATGGCTACACCTTC.

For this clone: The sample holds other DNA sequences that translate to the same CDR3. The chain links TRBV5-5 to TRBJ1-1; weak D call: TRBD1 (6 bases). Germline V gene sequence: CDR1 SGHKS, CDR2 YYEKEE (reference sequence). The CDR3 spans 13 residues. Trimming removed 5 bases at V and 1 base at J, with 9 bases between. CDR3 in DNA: TGTGCCAGCAGTCGACAGGAGAACACTGAAGCTTTCTTT. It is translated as CASSRQENTEAFF.

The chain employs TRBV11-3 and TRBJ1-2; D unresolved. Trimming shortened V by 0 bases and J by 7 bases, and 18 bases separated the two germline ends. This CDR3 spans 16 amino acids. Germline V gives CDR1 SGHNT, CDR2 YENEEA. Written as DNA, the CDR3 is TGTGCCAGCAGCTTAGATTCGCAGGTCGCCTCGGCTGGCTACACCTTC. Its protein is CASSLDSQVASAGYTF.

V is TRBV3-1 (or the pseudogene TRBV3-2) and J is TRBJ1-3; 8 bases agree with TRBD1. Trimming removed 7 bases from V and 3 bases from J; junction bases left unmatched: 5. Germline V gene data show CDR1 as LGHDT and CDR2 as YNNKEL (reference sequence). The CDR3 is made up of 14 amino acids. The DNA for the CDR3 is TGTGCCAGCATGCAGGGGGCGATTGGAAACACCATATATTTT. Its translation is CASMQGAIGNTIYF.

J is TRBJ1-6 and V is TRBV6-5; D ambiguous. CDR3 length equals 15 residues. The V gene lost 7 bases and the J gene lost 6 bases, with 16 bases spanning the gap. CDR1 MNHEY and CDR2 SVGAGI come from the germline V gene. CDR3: CASTKTGMSNSPLHF. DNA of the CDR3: TGTGCCAGCACCAAAACGGGGATGAGTAATTCACCCCTCCACTTT.

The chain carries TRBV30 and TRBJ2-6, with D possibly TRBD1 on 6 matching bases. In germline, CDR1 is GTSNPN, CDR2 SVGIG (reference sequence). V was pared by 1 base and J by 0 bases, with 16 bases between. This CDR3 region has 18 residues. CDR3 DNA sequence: TGTGCCTGGAGTGCACAGGGACACCTCATCTCTGGGGCCAACGTCCTGACTTTC. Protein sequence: CAWSAQGHLISGANVLTF.

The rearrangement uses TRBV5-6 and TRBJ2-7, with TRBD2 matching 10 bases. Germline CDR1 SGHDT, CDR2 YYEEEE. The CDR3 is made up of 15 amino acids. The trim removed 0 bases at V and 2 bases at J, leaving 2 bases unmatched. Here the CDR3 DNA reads TGTGCCAGCAGCTTGGGCCTAGCGGGAGCCTACGAGCAGTACTTC. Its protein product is CASSLGLAGAYEQYF.

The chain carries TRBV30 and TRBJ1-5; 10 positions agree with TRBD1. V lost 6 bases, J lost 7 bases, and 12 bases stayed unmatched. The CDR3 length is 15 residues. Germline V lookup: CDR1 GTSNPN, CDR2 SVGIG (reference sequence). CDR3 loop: CACRPGQGSGQPQHF. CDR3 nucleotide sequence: TGTGCCTGCCGGCCGGGACAGGGGTCGGGACAGCCCCAGCATTTT.

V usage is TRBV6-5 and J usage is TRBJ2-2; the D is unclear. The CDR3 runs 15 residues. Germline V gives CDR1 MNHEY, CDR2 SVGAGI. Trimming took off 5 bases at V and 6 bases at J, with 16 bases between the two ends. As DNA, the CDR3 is TGTGCCAGCAGTCCACCGGGCTCACCTGCCGGGGAGCTGTTTTTT. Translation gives CASSPPGSPAGELFF.

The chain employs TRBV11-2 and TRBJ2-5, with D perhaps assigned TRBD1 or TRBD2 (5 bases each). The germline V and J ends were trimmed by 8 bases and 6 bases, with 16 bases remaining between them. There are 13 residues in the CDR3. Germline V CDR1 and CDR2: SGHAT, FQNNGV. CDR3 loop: CASRDVNLKTQYF. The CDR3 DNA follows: TGTGCCAGCCGGGACGTCAACTTGAAGACCCAGTACTTC.

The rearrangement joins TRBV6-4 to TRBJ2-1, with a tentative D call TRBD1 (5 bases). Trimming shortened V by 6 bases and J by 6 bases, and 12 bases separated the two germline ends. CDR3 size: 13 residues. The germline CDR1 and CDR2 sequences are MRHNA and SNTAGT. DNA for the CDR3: TGTGCCAGCAGCGTACAGGTGGGCAATGAGCAGTTCTTC. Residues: CASSVQVGNEQFF.

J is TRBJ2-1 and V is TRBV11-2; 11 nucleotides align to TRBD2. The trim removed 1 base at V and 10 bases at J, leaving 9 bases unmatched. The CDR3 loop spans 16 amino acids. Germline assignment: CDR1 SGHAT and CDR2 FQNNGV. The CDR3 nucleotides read TGTGCCAGCAGCTTAGCCCCCACTAGCGGGAGAACGGAGCAGTTCTTC. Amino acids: CASSLAPTSGRTEQFF. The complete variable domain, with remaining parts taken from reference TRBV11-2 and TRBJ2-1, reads EAGVAQSPRYKIIEKRQSVAFWCNPISGHATLYWYQQILGQGPKLLIQFQNNGVVDDSQLPKDRFSAERLKGVDSTLKIQPAKLEDSAVYLCASSLAPTSGRTEQFFGPGTRLTVL.

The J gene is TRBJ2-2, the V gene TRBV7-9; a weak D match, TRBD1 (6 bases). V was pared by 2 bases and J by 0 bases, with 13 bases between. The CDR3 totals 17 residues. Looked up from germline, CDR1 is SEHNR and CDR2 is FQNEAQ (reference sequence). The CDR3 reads CASSLPWTEANTGELFF. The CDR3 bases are TGTGCCAGCAGCTTACCTTGGACAGAAGCGAACACCGGGGAGCTGTTTTTT. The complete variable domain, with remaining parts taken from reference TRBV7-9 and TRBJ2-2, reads DTGVSQNPRHKITKRGQNVTFRCDPISEHNRLYWYRQTLGQGPEFLTYFQNEAQLEKSRLLSDRFSAERPKGSFSTLEIQRTEQGDSAMYLCASSLPWTEANTGELFFGEGSRLTVL.

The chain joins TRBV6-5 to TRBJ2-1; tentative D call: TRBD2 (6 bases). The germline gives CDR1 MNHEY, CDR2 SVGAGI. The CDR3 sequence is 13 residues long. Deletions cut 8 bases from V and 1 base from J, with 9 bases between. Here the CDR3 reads CASWRDSYNEQFF. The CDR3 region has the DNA TGTGCCAGCTGGCGGGATTCCTACAATGAGCAGTTCTTC.

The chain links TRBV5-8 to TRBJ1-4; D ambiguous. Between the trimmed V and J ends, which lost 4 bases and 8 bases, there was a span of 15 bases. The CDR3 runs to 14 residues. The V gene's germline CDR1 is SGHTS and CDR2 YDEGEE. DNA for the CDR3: TGTGCCAGCAGCCTCACCCCGGACGGAGAAAAACTGTTTTTT. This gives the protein CASSLTPDGEKLFF.

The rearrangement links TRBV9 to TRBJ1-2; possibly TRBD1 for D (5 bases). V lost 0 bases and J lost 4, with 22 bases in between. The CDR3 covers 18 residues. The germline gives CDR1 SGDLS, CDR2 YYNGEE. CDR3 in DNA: TGTGCCAGCAGCGTAGCTCAAGGGGAAAGCCTCGCCCCCTATGGCTACACCTTC. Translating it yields CASSVAQGESLAPYGYTF.